A selection of T cell receptor beta chains follows, all from one sample in a study of identical twins. TCRdb reprocessed the 5' RACE reads via MiXCR and lists one record per CDR3 protein. Of under 900,000 distinct CDR3 sequences listed, roughly an eighth are singletons. This sample was shared with a second study, whose subject was yellow fever vaccine responses in identical twins.

The sequenced sample consisted of PBMCs. The origin of the receptors is a young woman in good health. Both conserved end residues are part of each CDR3. Each record gives: CDR3 protein, CDR3 DNA, D gene, J gene, clone size, V gene. D genes are given only for firm matches. Only part of the rows carry a size: once, few, many, or a class if the clone is expanded.

CASSLLAGFGETQYF	TGTGCCAGCAGTTTGTTAGCGGGATTTGGAGAGACCCAGTACTTC	TRBD2	TRBJ2-5	many	TRBV12-3/TRBV12-4
CASSLVFSNQPQHF	TGTGCCAGCAGCTTAGTGTTTAGCAATCAGCCCCAGCATTTT	-	TRBJ1-5	-	TRBV7-2
CASSEWPRTDTQYF	TGCGCCAGCAGTGAGTGGCCCCGCACAGATACGCAGTATTTT	-	TRBJ2-3	many	TRBV10-1
CASSQDPGKETQYF	TGTGCCAGCAGCCAAGATCCGGGGAAAGAGACCCAGTACTTC	-	TRBJ2-5	-	TRBV4-2
CASSRSRTDYQDTQYF	TGTGCCAGCAGCCGAAGCAGGACAGATTACCAGGATACGCAGTATTTT	-	TRBJ2-3	many	TRBV7-9
CSVASTTYEQYF	TGCAGCGTTGCCAGTACCACCTACGAGCAGTACTTC	-	TRBJ2-7	many	TRBV29-1
CASSSRDREHREQFF	TGTGCCAGCAGCTCCCGGGACAGGGAACATCGGGAGCAGTTCTTC	TRBD1	TRBJ2-1	many	TRBV7-8
CASRPDRGAPPYEQYF	TGTGCCAGCAGGCCGGACAGGGGGGCACCTCCCTACGAGCAGTACTTC	TRBD1	TRBJ2-7	many	TRBV12-3/TRBV12-4
CASSVGPLEGNTGELFF	TGTGCCAGCAGCGTGGGCCCCCTCGAGGGGAACACCGGGGAGCTGTTTTTT	-	TRBJ2-2	-	TRBV9
CASSLGIAAGELLF	TGTGCCAGCAGCCTCGGGATTGCCGCCGGGGAGCTGCTTTTT	-	TRBJ2-2	-	TRBV4-2
CASNRNLPTSGRSNEQFF	TGTGCCAGCAATCGTAACCTCCCCACTAGCGGGAGATCAAATGAGCAGTTCTTC	TRBD2	TRBJ2-1	few	TRBV14
CSATPAVTEAFF	TGCAGTGCTACGCCGGCAGTCACTGAAGCTTTCTTT	-	TRBJ1-1	-	TRBV20-1
CAIRNGLAGLQETQYF	TGTGCCATCCGAAACGGACTAGCGGGGCTCCAAGAGACCCAGTACTTC	TRBD2	TRBJ2-5	many	TRBV10-3
CASSFRGDPYNEQFF	TGTGCCAGCAGCTTTCGGGGGGACCCATACAATGAGCAGTTCTTC	TRBD2	TRBJ2-1	few	TRBV7-9
CASSPGAGELFF	TGTGCCAGCAGCCCAGGGGCCGGGGAGCTGTTTTTT	-	TRBJ2-2	many	TRBV27
CATSRLGLYNEQFF	TGTGCCACCAGCAGACTGGGGTTGTACAATGAGCAGTTCTTC	-	TRBJ2-1	few	TRBV15
CASSPLGGATGNTIYF	TGTGCCAGCAGCCCTCTGGGGGGCGCCACTGGAAACACCATATATTTT	-	TRBJ1-3	-	TRBV12-3/TRBV12-4
CASSTPATQETQYF	TGTGCCAGCAGTACCCCCGCGACCCAAGAGACCCAGTACTTC	-	TRBJ2-5	many	TRBV12-3/TRBV12-4
CASSDSAGGPYNEQFF	TGTGCCAGCAGTGACTCGGCAGGGGGCCCCTACAATGAGCAGTTCTTC	TRBD1	TRBJ2-1	-	TRBV6-4
CAIGQGRGEQYF	TGTGCCATAGGACAGGGCCGGGGAGAGCAGTACTTC	TRBD1	TRBJ2-7	many	TRBV10-3
CASSGPGLEMETQYF	TGTGCCAGCAGTGGACCGGGACTAGAAATGGAGACCCAGTACTTC	TRBD2	TRBJ2-5	many	TRBV6-1
CASRQTGEETQYF	TGTGCCAGCCGACAAACAGGGGAAGAGACCCAGTACTTC	TRBD1	TRBJ2-5	few	TRBV2
CASKISPTNTGELFF	TGTGCCAGCAAAATTAGCCCCACGAACACCGGGGAGCTGTTTTTT	-	TRBJ2-2	-	TRBV6-1
CASRPGQGTYNYGYTF	TGTGCCAGCAGACCCGGACAGGGGACATATAACTATGGCTACACCTTC	TRBD1	TRBJ1-2	-	TRBV12-3/TRBV12-4
CASSLPSSTEQYF	TGTGCCAGCAGTTTACCCTCTAGCACCGAGCAGTACTTC	-	TRBJ2-7	few	TRBV28
CASSVDDRGSSYEQYF	TGTGCCAGCAGCGTAGACGACAGGGGGTCTTCCTACGAGCAGTACTTC	TRBD1	TRBJ2-7	few	TRBV9
CASSLSTMGEQFF	TGTGCCAGCAGTTTATCTACAATGGGTGAGCAGTTCTTC	-	TRBJ2-1	-	TRBV28
CASSPDTGTDTQYF	TGTGCCAGCAGCCCTGACACGGGCACAGATACGCAGTATTTT	-	TRBJ2-3	-	TRBV7-6
CASTVSGANVLTF	TGTGCCAGCACGGTTTCTGGGGCCAACGTCCTGACTTTC	-	TRBJ2-6	few	TRBV25-1
CATSDPGQGAQGYTF	TGTGCCACCAGTGATCCCGGACAGGGGGCGCAGGGCTACACCTTC	TRBD1	TRBJ1-2	-	TRBV24-1
CATLPSGTGYEQYF	TGTGCCACATTACCCTCCGGGACTGGCTACGAGCAGTACTTC	-	TRBJ2-7	-	TRBV10-3
CATSRGGLTLGETQYF	TGTGCCACCAGCAGGGGGGGACTCACCTTGGGGGAGACCCAGTACTTC	-	TRBJ2-5	few	TRBV15
CSVEGSGGPAVTQYF	TGCAGCGTTGAGGGCTCCGGGGGCCCGGCGGTTACGCAGTATTTT	-	TRBJ2-3	-	TRBV29-1
CSARDRGSSNSPLHF	TGCAGTGCTAGAGATCGAGGTTCGAGTAATTCACCCCTCCACTTT	-	TRBJ1-6	few	TRBV20-1
CASSQDPGSYYEQYF	TGCGCCAGCAGCCAAGATCCAGGGTCCTACTACGAGCAGTACTTC	-	TRBJ2-7	few	TRBV4-1
CASSLAKGRNTEAFF	TGTGCCAGCAGCTTGGCCAAGGGACGAAACACTGAAGCTTTCTTT	-	TRBJ1-1	-	TRBV5-6
CASSFDRGYTDTQYF	TGTGCCAGCAGCTTCGACAGGGGCTACACAGATACGCAGTATTTT	TRBD1	TRBJ2-3	-	TRBV11-1
CSAEEGGDEAFF	TGCAGCGCCGAGGAAGGGGGGGATGAAGCTTTCTTT	-	TRBJ1-1	few	TRBV29-1
CSVEAGSNYGYTF	TGCAGCGTTGAAGCGGGATCTAACTATGGCTACACCTTC	-	TRBJ1-2	-	TRBV29-1
CASSRRGGEETQYF	TGTGCCAGCAGTCGTCGAGGGGGCGAGGAGACCCAGTACTTC	TRBD1	TRBJ2-5	-	TRBV3-1